This T cell receptor beta chain was retrieved from a study of post-analysis software for immune sequencing data. Turning to this clonotype: Its antigen is currently unknown. An end of the junction differs from the germline gene, which may be a read error.

CDR3 size: 14 residues. CDR1 and CDR2 (germline): MDHEN, SYDVKM. Libraries were made from TCR beta cDNA, and they carried unique molecular identifiers. TCRdb ran MiXCR on the PCR reads and lists one entry per CDR3 protein. Here the sample spans approximately 730,000 distinct CDR3 sequences, under 60% being singletons. Notes on the study in general: Included in a set of roughly five TRBV segments more frequent in patients than controls were TRBV5-6, TRBV5-1 and TRBV20-1.

The sample consisted of blood. This chain uses TRBV28 with TRBJ2-7; 10 nucleotides line up with TRBD1. The sequence derives from a girl aged 10 to 17 with multiple sclerosis. CDR3 sequence reads: CACRWRDRGYEQYF. CDR3 DNA sequence: TGTGCCTGCAGATGGAGGGACAGGGGCTACGAGCAGTACTTC.